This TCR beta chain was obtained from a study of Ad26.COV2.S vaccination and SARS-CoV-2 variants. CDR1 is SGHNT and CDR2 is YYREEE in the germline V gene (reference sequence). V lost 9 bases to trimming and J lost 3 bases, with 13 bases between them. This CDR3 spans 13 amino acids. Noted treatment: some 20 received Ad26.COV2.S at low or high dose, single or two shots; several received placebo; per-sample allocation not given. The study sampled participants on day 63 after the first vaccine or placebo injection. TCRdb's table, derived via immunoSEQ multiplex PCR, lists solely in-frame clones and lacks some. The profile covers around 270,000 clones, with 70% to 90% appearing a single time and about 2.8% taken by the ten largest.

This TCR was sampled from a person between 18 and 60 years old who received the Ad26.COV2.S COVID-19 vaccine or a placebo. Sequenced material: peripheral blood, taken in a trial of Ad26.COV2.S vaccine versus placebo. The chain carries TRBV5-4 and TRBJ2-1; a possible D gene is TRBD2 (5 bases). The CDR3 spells CATTGIGYNEQFF. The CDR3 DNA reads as TGTGCCACCACGGGGATTGGCTACAATGAGCAGTTCTTC.